This TCR beta chain was profiled in a study of STAT3 mutations in large granular lymphocyte leukemia (dated by TCRdb to the late 2010s). With regard to the full study: In roughly half of the longitudinally sequenced T-LGLL patients, canonical activating STAT3 mutations were detected. For each patient, sequencing was performed at an average of roughly 4 time points, with a range of 2 to 8 samplings. From an initial cohort of hundreds of LGL patients, 15 to 20 representative T-LGLL cases were selected for longitudinal TCRbeta and STAT3 sequencing. Over half of the T-LGLL patients were given one or more immunosuppressive therapy regimens, and roughly 40% of the treated patients had a hematologic response. Patients with T-cell large granular lymphocyte leukemia underwent serial deep sequencing of TCRbeta CDR3 and STAT3 to reconstruct clonal hierarchy and dynamics. As controls, the study also included longitudinal sequencing of a couple of patients with natural killer LGL leukemia.

The same DNA, extracted from blood mononuclear cells, served for both the TCR sequencing and the STAT3 sequencing. The CDR3 numbers 14 residues from cysteine through phenylalanine. Only CDR3 DNA is held: 42 bases, read in frame from base 1. Cut back by 5 bases and 0 bases, the V and J ends lie 10 bases apart. The germline V gene (reference sequence) provides CDR1 MNHEY and CDR2 SMNVEV. An Illumina MiSeq was used to sequence the TCRbeta libraries, yielding an average of around 41,000 productive templates per sample. The immunoSEQ assay, which uses multiplex PCR amplification, was used to generate TCRbeta CDR3 libraries. Under the source paper's analysis protocol: Repertoire diversity was computed as previously defined, with values near 0 indicating extremely monoclonal samples. As stored in TCRdb, this immuneACCESS dataset retains in-frame rearrangements with V and J assigned. A fraction of the clones does not appear; measured against another copy, unresolved V genes explain less than half of the discrepancy, and the remainder lacks a known reason. V and J calls plus clone size are reproduced from that table; the DNA served to infer D and trimming. In all, the sample holds under 3,000 clones, and roughly 30% of those were seen once. 60% to 70% of the sample comes from the top ten.

Broad study findings and their caveats: TCR clonotype switching after therapy was observed in 6 of 18 patients, and all newly emerging clones were found to be STAT3 wild type. Dominant TCR clone burden was found to exceed STAT3 mutant burden in several patients, suggesting that STAT3 mutation arose secondarily within a pre-expanded clone. Since codominant clonotypes persisted in some patients, a small but highly pathogenic clone may have gone undetected. Variable intervals between samplings and differing treatment regimens complicated linking therapy response to changes in TCR clonal burden. Because no samples were available when a clone first appeared, clonal expansion was inferred from samplings taken at other points. All T-LGLL patients had at least one immunodominant TCRbeta clonotype, and roughly half had multiple immunodominant subclonotypes.

This clone was counted only a few times. Its specific antigen is unknown. No base qualities exist here, and no much larger clone lies one base off it. The chain is made from TRBV27 and TRBJ1-2, with a tentative D gene TRBD1 over 5 matching bases. This TCR was sampled from a human donor with T large granular lymphocyte leukemia. Some clones in this sample may be carry-over from other donors' samples. Source material: PBMCs. In nucleotides, the sequence is TGTGCCAGCAGTCAACGGACACCTAACTATGGCTACACCTTC. It translates as CASSQRTPNYGYTF.